Given below is one T cell receptor beta chain in context. In germline, CDR1 is SNHLY, CDR2 FYNNEI. Unmatched junction bases numbered 6, after V lost 6 bases and J lost 5 bases. The CDR3 totals 15 residues. TCRdb's table, derived via immunoSEQ multiplex PCR, lists solely in-frame clones and lacks some. This repertoire shows tens of thousands of clones, 80% to 90% found once; its top ten account for more than 8%. Each patient experienced a relapse that followed autologous stem cell transplantation, and brentuximab vedotin exposure varied. The sample originates from a study of PD-1 blockade in classical Hodgkin lymphoma.

The TCR originated in a human donor with classical Hodgkin lymphoma. The sample consisted of peripheral blood mononuclear cells (PBMCs), taken before the second cycle of nivolumab. J is TRBJ2-5 and V is TRBV2, with 13 bases identical to TRBD2. This CDR3 reads CASSVGTSGIETQYF. The DNA of the CDR3 is TGTGCCAGCAGCGTTGGGACTAGCGGGATTGAGACCCAGTACTTC.